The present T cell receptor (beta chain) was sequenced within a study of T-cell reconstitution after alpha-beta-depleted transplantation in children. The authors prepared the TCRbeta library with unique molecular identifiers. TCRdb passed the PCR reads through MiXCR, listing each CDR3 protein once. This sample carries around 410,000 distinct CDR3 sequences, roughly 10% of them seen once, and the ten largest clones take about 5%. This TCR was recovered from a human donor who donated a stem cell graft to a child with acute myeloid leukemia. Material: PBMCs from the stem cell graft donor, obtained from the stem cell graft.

CDR3 in DNA: TGTGCCAGCAGGCCACTTAGCACTAATGAAAAACTGTTTTTT. This codes for CASRPLSTNEKLFF. The gene calls are TRBV27 and TRBJ1-4; D gene ambiguous. The V end was cut by 6 bases, the J end by 2 bases, with 10 bases between. There are 14 residues in the CDR3. Germline CDR1 MNHEY, CDR2 SMNVEV (reference sequence).